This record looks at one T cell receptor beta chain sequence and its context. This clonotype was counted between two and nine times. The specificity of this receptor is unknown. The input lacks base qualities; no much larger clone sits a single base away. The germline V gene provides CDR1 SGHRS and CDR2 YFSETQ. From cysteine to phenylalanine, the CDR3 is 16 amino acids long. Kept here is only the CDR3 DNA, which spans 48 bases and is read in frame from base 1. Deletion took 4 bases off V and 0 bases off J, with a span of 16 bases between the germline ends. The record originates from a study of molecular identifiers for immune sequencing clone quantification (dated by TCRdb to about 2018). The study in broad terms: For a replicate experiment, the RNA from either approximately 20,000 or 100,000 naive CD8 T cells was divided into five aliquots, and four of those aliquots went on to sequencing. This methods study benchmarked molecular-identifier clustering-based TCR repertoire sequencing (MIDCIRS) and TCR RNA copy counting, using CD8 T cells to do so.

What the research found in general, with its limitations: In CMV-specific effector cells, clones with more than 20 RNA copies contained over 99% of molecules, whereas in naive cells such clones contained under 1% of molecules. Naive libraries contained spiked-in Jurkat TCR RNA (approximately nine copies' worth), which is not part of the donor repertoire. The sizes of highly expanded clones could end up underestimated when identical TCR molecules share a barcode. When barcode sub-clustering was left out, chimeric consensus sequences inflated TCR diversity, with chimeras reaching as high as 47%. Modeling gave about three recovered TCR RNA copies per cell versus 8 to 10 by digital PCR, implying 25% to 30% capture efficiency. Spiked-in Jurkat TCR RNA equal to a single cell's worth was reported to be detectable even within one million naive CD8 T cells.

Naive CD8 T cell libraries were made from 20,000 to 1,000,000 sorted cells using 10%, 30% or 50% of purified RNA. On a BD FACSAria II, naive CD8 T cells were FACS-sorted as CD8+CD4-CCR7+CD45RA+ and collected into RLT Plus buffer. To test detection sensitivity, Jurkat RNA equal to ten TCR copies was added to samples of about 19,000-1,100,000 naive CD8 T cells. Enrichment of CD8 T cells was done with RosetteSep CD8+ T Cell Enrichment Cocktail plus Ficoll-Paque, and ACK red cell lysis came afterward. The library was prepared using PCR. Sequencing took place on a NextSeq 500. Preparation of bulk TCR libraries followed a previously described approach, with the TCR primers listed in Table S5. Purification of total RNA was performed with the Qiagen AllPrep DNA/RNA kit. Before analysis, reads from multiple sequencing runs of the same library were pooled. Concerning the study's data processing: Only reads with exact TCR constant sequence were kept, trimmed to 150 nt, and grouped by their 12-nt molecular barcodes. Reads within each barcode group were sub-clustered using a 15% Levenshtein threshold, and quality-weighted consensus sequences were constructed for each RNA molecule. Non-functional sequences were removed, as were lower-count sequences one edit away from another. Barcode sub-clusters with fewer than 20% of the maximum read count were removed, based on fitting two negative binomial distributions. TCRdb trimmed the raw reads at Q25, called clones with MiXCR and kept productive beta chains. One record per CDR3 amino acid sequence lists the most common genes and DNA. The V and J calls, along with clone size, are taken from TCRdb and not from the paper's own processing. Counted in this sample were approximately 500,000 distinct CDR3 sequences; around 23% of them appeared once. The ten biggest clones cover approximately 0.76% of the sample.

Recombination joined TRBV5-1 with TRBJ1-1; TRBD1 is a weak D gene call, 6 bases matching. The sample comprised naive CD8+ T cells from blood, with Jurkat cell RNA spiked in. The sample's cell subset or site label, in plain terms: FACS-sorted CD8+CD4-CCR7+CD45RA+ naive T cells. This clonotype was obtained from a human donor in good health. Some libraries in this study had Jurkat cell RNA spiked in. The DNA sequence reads TGCGCCAGCAGCGACACAAGGACAGTTATGAACACTGAAGCTTTCTTT. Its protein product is CASSDTRTVMNTEAFF.